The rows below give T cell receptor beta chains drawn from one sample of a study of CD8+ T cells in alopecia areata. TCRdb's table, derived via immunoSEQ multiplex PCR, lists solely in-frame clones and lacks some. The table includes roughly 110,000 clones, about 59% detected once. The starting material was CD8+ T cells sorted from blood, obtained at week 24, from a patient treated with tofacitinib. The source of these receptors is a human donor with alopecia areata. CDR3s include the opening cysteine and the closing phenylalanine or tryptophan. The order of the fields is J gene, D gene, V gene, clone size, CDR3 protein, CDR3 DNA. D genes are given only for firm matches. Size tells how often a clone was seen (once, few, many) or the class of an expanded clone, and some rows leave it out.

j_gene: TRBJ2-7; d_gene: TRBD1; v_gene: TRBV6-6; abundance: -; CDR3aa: CASSLDRGNEQYF; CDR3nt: TGTGCCAGCAGTTTAGACAGGGGGAACGAGCAGTACTTC
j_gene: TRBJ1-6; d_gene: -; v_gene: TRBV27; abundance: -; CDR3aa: CASSVWGRRNSPLHF; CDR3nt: TGTGCCAGCAGCGTATGGGGACGCAGGAATTCACCCCTCCACTTT
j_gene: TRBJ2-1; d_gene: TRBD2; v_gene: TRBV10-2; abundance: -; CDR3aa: CATTGTSSYNEQFF; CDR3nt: TGCGCCACCACCGGGACTAGCTCCTACAATGAGCAGTTCTTC
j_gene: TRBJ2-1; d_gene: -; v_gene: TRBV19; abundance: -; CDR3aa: CASSLILGYNEQFF; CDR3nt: TGTGCCAGTAGCTTGATATTGGGGTACAATGAGCAGTTCTTC
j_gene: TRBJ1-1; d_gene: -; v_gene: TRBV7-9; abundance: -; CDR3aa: CASSEDGERAFF; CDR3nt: TGTGCCAGCAGCGAAGACGGGGAGCGGGCTTTCTTT
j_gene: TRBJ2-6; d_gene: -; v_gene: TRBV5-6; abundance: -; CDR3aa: CASSLDSSGANVLTF; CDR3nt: TGTGCCAGCAGCCTGGACAGCTCTGGGGCCAACGTCCTGACTTTC
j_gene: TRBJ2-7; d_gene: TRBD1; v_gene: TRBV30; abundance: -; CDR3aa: CAWSALRAGTGVFSPYEQYF; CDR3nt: TGTGCCTGGAGTGCCCTCCGAGCCGGGACAGGGGTGTTTTCCCCCTACGAGCAGTACTTC
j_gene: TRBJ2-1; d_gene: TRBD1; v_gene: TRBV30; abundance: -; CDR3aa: CAWSQGVGAHNEQFF; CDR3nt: TGTGCCTGGAGTCAGGGGGTAGGGGCCCACAATGAGCAGTTCTTC
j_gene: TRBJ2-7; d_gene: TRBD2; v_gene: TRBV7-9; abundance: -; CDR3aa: CASSRGTTSTYEQYF; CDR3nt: TGTGCCAGCAGCCGTGGGACTACCTCTACCTACGAGCAGTACTTC
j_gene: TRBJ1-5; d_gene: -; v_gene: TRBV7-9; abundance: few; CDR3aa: CASSSDRDQPQHF; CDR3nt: TGTGCCAGCAGCTCGGACCGAGATCAGCCCCAGCATTTT
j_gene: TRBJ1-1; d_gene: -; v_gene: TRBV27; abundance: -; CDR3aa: CASSFSLNTEAFF; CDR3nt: TGTGCCAGCAGTTTTAGTTTGAACACTGAAGCTTTCTTT
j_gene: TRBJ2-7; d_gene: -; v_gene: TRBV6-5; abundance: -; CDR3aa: CASSNQRGGYEQYF; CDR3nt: TGTGCCAGCAGCAACCAAAGGGGGGGCTACGAGCAGTACTTC
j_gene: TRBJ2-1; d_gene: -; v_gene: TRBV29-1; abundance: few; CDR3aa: CSVVRQAEQFF; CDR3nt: TGCAGCGTTGTTCGTCAGGCAGAGCAGTTCTTC
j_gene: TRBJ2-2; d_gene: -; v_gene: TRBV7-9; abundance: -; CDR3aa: CASSLGSGELFF; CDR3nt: TGTGCCAGCAGCTTAGGCTCCGGGGAGCTGTTTTTT
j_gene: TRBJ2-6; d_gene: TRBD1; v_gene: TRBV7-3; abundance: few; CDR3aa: CASSLLGQGVNVLTF; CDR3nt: TGTGCCAGCAGCTTATTGGGACAGGGTGTCAACGTCCTGACTTTC
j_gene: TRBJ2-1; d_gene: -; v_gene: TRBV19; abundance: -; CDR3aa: CASSIRDQYNEQFF; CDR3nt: TGTGCCAGTAGTATAAGGGATCAATACAATGAGCAGTTCTTC
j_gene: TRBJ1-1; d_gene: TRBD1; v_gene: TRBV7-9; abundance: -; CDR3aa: CASSLGQTGANTEAFF; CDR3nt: TGTGCCAGCAGCTTAGGCCAGACAGGGGCGAACACTGAAGCTTTCTTT
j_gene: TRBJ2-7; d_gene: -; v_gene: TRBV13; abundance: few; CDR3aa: CASSRRRGFYEQYF; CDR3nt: TGTGCCAGCAGTCGACGGCGGGGATTCTACGAGCAGTACTTC
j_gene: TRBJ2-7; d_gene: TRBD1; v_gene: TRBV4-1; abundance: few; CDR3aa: CASSHPTGTYEQYF; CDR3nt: TGCGCCAGCAGCCACCCGACAGGGACCTACGAGCAGTACTTC
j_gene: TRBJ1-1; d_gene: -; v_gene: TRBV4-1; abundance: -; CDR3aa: CASSTGRTEAFF; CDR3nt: TGCGCCAGCAGTACGGGGCGCACTGAAGCTTTCTTT
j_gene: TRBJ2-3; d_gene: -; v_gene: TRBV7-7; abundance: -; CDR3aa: CASSLLAGEGTDTQYF; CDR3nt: TGTGCTAGCAGCTTATTGGCAGGGGAGGGGACAGATACGCAGTATTTT
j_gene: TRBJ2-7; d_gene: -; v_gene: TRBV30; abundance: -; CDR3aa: CAWSVTPRAHYEQYF; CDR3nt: TGTGCCTGGAGTGTGACCCCCCGGGCCCACTACGAGCAGTACTTC
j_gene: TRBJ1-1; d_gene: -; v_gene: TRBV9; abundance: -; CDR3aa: CASSVDGSDTEAFF; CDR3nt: TGTGCCAGCAGCGTAGATGGGTCAGACACTGAAGCTTTCTTT
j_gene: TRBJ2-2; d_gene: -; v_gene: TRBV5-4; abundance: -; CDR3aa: CASSIQGNTGELFF; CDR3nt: TGTGCCAGCAGCATTCAGGGGAACACCGGGGAGCTGTTTTTT
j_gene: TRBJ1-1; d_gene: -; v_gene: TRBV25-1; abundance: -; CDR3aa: CASSEYRHTEAFF; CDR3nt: TGTGCCAGCAGTGAATATCGGCATACTGAAGCTTTCTTT
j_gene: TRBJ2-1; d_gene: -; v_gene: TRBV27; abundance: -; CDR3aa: CASTQGRDNEQFF; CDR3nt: TGTGCCAGCACCCAGGGACGGGACAATGAGCAGTTCTTC
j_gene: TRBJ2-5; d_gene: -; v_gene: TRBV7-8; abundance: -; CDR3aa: CASSFPLGGGQETQYF; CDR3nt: TGTGCCAGCAGCTTCCCGCTGGGGGGCGGTCAAGAGACCCAGTACTTC
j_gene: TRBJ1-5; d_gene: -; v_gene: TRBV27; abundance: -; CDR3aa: CASSLGGAGQPQHF; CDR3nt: TGTGCCAGCAGTTTGGGTGGGGCCGGGCAGCCCCAGCATTTT
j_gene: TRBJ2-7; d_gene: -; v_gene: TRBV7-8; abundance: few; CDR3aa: CASSLAEGASYEQYF; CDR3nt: TGTGCCAGCAGCTTAGCGGAGGGAGCTTCCTACGAGCAGTACTTC
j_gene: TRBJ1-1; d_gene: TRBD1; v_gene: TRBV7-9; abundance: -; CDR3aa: CASSRGQGGGVNTEAFF; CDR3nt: TGTGCCAGCAGCCGCGGACAGGGAGGAGGCGTGAACACTGAAGCTTTCTTT
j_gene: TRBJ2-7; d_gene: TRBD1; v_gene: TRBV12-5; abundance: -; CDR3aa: CASGPAGGSYEQYF; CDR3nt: TGTGCTAGTGGGCCAGCAGGGGGTAGCTACGAGCAGTACTTC
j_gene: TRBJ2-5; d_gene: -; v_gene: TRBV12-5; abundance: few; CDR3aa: CASGPVTQETQYF; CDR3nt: TGTGCTAGTGGTCCAGTAACACAAGAGACCCAGTACTTC
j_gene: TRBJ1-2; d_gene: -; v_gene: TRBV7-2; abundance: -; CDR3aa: CASSLLSRPSNYGYTF; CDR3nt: TGTGCCAGCAGCTTACTGTCGCGGCCCTCTAACTATGGCTACACCTTC
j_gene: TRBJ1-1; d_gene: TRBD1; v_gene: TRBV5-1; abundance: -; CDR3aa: CASSLATGIGTEAFF; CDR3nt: TGCGCCAGCAGCTTGGCGACAGGGATTGGAACTGAAGCTTTCTTT
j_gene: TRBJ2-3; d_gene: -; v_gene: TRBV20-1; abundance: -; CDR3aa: CSARDGDTQYF; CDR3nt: TGCAGTGCTAGAGACGGGGATACGCAGTATTTT
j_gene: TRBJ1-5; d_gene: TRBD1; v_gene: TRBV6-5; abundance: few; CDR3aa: CASSYAGGYQPQHF; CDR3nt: TGTGCCAGCAGTTACGCAGGGGGTTATCAGCCCCAGCATTTT
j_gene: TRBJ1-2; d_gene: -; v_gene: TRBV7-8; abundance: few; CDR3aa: CASTLDGTNYGYTF; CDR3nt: TGTGCCAGCACCCTCGATGGGACTAACTATGGCTACACCTTC
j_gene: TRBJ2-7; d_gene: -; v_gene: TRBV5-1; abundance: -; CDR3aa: CASSLGQAREQYF; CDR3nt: TGCGCCAGCAGCTTGGGACAGGCGCGCGAGCAGTACTTC
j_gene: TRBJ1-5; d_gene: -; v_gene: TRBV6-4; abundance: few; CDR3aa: CASSQDQPQHF; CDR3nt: TGTGCCAGCAGTCAGGATCAGCCCCAGCATTTT